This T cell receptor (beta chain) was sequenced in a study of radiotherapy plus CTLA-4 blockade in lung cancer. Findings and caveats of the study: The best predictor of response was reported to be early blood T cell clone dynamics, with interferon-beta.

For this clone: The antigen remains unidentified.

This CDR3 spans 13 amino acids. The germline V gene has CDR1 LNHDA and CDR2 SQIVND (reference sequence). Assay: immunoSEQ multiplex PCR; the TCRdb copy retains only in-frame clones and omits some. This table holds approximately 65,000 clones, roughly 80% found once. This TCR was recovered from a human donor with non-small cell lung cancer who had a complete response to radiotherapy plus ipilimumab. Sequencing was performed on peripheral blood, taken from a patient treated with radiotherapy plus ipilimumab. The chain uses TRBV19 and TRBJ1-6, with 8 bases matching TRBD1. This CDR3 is CATTPGTGLPLHF. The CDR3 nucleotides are TGTGCAACGACCCCCGGGACAGGCCTACCCCTCCACTTT.